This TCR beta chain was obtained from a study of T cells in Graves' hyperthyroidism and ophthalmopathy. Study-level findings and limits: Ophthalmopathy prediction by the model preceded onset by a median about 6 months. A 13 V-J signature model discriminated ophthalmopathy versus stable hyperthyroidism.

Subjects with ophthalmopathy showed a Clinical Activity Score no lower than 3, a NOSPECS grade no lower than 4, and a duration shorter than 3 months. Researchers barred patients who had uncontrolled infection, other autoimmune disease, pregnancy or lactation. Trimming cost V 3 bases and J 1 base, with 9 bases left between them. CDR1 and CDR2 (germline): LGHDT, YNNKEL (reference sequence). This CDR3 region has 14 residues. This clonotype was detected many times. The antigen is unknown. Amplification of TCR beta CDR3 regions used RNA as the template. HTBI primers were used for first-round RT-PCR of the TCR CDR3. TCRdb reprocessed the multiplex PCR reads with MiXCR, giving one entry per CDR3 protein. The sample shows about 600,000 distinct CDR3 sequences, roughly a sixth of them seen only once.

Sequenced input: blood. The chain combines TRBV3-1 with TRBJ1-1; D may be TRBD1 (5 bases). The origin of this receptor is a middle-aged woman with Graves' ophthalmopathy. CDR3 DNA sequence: TGTGCCAGCAGCCACGGTGACAGGAACACTGAAGCTTTCTTT. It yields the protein CASSHGDRNTEAFF.